Listed below are T cell receptor beta chains from one sample, sequenced in a study of cytomegalovirus exposure and HLA in healthy donors. Assay: immunoSEQ multiplex PCR; the TCRdb copy retains only in-frame clones and omits some. The sample includes about 160,000 clones, 60% to 85% of them seen just once. Sequenced input: PBMCs. These receptors originate from a woman aged 25 to 39 in good health and CMV-seronegative. CDR3s include the opening cysteine and the closing phenylalanine or tryptophan. The order of the fields is clone size, D gene, J gene, V gene, CDR3 protein, CDR3 DNA. The D gene is left open where the match is weak. Rows may omit the clone size; those that give it use once, few, many or a size class.

.	.	TRBJ1-6	TRBV27	CASSFGQIYNSPLHF	TGTGCCAGCAGTTTCGGACAGATCTATAATTCACCCCTCCACTTT
.	.	TRBJ1-1	TRBV19	CASSIGRNTEAFF	TGTGCCAGTAGTATAGGGAGAAACACTGAAGCTTTCTTT
.	.	TRBJ2-7	TRBV7-2	CASRPGTLYEQYF	TGTGCCAGCAGGCCGGGGACTCTCTACGAGCAGTACTTC
.	.	TRBJ2-3	TRBV21-1	CASSKGSSEGTDTQYF	TGTGCCAGCAGCAAAGGGAGTAGCGAGGGCACAGATACGCAGTATTTT
.	TRBD1	TRBJ1-1	TRBV19	CASSLWTGITEAFF	TGTGCCAGTAGTTTATGGACAGGGATCACTGAAGCTTTCTTT
few	TRBD1	TRBJ2-2	TRBV4-2	CASSLRGPNTGELFF	TGTGCCAGCAGCCTCAGGGGGCCGAACACCGGGGAGCTGTTTTTT
.	TRBD2	TRBJ2-1	TRBV15	CATSRGRLAGSNNEQFF	TGTGCCACCAGCAGAGGAAGACTAGCGGGTTCAAACAATGAGCAGTTCTTC
.	.	TRBJ1-2	TRBV6-5	CASSQGPTGVVGYTF	TGTGCCAGCAGCCAGGGCCCTACAGGCGTTGTTGGCTACACCTTC
.	.	TRBJ2-5	TRBV2	CASTNDSSQKYF	TGTGCCAGCACTAACGACAGTAGTCAGAAGTACTTC
.	TRBD1	TRBJ1-6	TRBV2	CAGRDRASYNSPLHF	TGTGCCGGCCGCGACAGGGCCTCCTATAATTCACCCCTCCACTTT
once	.	TRBJ2-1	TRBV5-1	CASSLVLATGEQFF	TGCGCCAGCAGCTTGGTCCTAGCCACGGGGGAGCAGTTCTTC
.	.	TRBJ1-5	TRBV6-6	CASSSPGFNQPQHF	TGTGCCAGCAGCTCTCCGGGATTCAATCAGCCCCAGCATTTT
once	TRBD1	TRBJ1-1	TRBV18	CASSPTGTTEAFF	TGTGCCAGCTCACCGACAGGGACCACTGAAGCTTTCTTT
.	.	TRBJ1-5	TRBV28	CASSFDVIVLSGRNQPQHF	TGTGCCAGCAGTTTTGATGTGATCGTTTTGTCGGGGAGGAATCAGCCCCAGCATTTT
.	.	TRBJ2-7	TRBV2	CASAGTLYEQYF	TGTGCCAGCGCGGGCACCCTCTACGAGCAGTACTTC
once	TRBD2	TRBJ2-5	TRBV30	CAWTGTSGLFKETQYF	TGTGCCTGGACCGGGACTAGCGGCCTTTTTAAAGAGACCCAGTACTTC
.	.	TRBJ1-2	TRBV7-9	CASSLVVQLVRGYTF	TGTGCCAGCAGCTTAGTGGTCCAGTTAGTCAGGGGCTACACCTTC
.	TRBD1	TRBJ2-7	TRBV15	CATSSGDRRTYEQYF	TGTGCCACCAGCAGCGGGGACAGGAGAACCTACGAGCAGTACTTC
.	TRBD2	TRBJ2-7	TRBV7-9	CASSLGLAGEQYF	TGTGCCAGCAGCCTGGGACTAGCGGGGGAGCAGTACTTC
.	TRBD1	TRBJ1-1	TRBV5-6	CASSRWDRTDTEAFF	TGTGCCAGCAGCCGCTGGGACAGGACGGACACTGAAGCTTTCTTT
few	.	TRBJ1-1	TRBV30	CAWSPGDTEAFF	TGTGCCTGGAGTCCCGGGGACACTGAAGCTTTCTTT
.	.	TRBJ2-2	TRBV5-4	CASSPQGNTGELFF	TGTGCCAGCAGCCCCCAGGGGAACACCGGGGAGCTGTTTTTT
.	TRBD1	TRBJ1-1	TRBV7-3	CASSAGTGGRAFF	TGTGCCAGCAGCGCCGGGACAGGGGGTAGAGCTTTCTTT
.	.	TRBJ1-6	TRBV5-1	CATRRDNSPLHF	TGCGCCACCCGGCGGGACAATTCACCCCTCCACTTT
.	.	TRBJ1-3	TRBV9	CASSVGGGGISGNTIYF	TGTGCCAGCAGCGTAGGAGGGGGGGGGATCTCTGGAAACACCATATATTTT
.	TRBD2	TRBJ2-1	TRBV2	CASSDQLAGASSEQFF	TGTGCCAGCAGCGACCAACTAGCGGGGGCCTCGAGTGAGCAGTTCTTC
.	.	TRBJ1-2	TRBV30	CAWSRSGDSGYTF	TGTGCCTGGAGTAGATCAGGGGATAGTGGCTACACCTTC
.	TRBD1	TRBJ1-2	TRBV7-9	CASRGQADYGYTF	TGTGCCAGCAGGGGACAGGCGGACTATGGCTACACCTTC
few	TRBD2	TRBJ2-7	TRBV6-5	CASRTGGGASYEQYF	TGTGCCAGCAGGACGGGCGGGGGGGCCTCCTACGAGCAGTACTTC
.	.	TRBJ1-3	TRBV7-6	CASSRASFSGNTIYF	TGTGCCAGCTCCAGGGCCTCTTTCTCTGGAAACACCATATATTTT
few	.	TRBJ2-5	TRBV30	CAWSGGVDETQYF	TGTGCCTGGAGTGGCGGGGTGGACGAGACCCAGTACTTC
.	TRBD1	TRBJ1-6	TRBV25-1	CASSGFRDRGSPLHF	TGTGCCAGCAGTGGTTTTCGGGACAGGGGTTCACCCCTCCACTTT
.	.	TRBJ1-4	TRBV30	CATRSGGGVEKLFF	TGTGCCACTAGATCCGGGGGTGGAGTTGAAAAACTGTTTTTT
.	.	TRBJ2-1	TRBV5-1	CASSLTGNGEQFF	TGCGCCAGCAGCTTGACAGGGAATGGTGAGCAGTTCTTC
once	.	TRBJ2-3	TRBV9	CASSSLPTDTQYF	TGTGCCAGCAGCTCCCTACCCACGGATACGCAGTATTTT
.	.	TRBJ2-2	TRBV5-6	CASSLRQGPPVGELFF	TGTGCCAGCAGCTTGCGGCAGGGGCCCCCTGTCGGGGAGCTGTTTTTT
.	TRBD2	TRBJ2-3	TRBV2	CASRVASGGTDTQYF	TGTGCCAGCAGGGTGGCTAGCGGGGGGACAGATACGCAGTATTTT
.	.	TRBJ2-5	TRBV5-1	CASSLGQASQETQYF	TGCGCCAGCAGCTTGGGACAGGCTTCCCAAGAGACCCAGTACTTC
once	.	TRBJ1-2	TRBV6-5	CASSYSQGLSYYGYTF	TGTGCCAGCAGTTACTCGCAAGGACTTTCCTATTATGGCTACACCTTC
.	.	TRBJ1-4	TRBV28	CASTPLAGGPGVEKLFF	TGTGCCAGCACCCCTCTCGCAGGCGGGCCGGGGGTGGAAAAACTGTTTTTT
few	.	TRBJ2-5	TRBV6-1	CASSEELVRETQYF	TGTGCCAGCAGTGAAGAGCTAGTCCGGGAGACCCAGTACTTC